This T cell receptor (beta chain) was identified in a study of memory CD4+ T cells and cytomegalovirus serostatus. TCRdb keeps only in-frame clones here, not all; method: immunoSEQ multiplex PCR. This table holds tens of thousands of clones, 60% to 85% found once. CDR1 is WSHSY and CDR2 is SAAADI in the germline V gene. Trimming cost V 3 bases and J 0 bases; bases outside gene matches: 4. There are 16 residues in the CDR3. The sort gate was single viable CD3+CD4+CD8-CD45RO+ cells for memory CD4+ T cells. The receptor comes from an adult in good health and CMV-seropositive. The chain uses TRBV10-2 and TRBJ2-1, with 8 positions matching TRBD2. The sequencing sample was made of memory CD4+ T cells from blood. The CDR3: CASSDPSGSSYNEQFF. As DNA, the CDR3 is TGCGCCAGCAGTGATCCCAGCGGGAGCTCCTACAATGAGCAGTTCTTC.